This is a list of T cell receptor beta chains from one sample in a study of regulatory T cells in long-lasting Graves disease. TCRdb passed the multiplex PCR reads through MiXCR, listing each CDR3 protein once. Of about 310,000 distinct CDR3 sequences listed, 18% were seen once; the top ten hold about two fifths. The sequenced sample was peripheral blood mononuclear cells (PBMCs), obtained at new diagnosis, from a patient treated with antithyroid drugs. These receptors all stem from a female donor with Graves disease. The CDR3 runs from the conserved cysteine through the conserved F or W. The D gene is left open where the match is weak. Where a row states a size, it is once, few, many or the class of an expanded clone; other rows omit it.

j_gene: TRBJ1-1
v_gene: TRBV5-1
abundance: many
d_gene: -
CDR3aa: CASSLLVGANTEAFF
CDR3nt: TGCGCCAGCAGCTTGCTGGTAGGGGCGAACACTGAAGCTTTCTTT

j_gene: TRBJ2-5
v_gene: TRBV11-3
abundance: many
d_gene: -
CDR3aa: CASSLRIGADRWETQYF
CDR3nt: TGTGCCAGCAGCCTTCGGATCGGGGCGGATCGGTGGGAGACCCAGTACTTC

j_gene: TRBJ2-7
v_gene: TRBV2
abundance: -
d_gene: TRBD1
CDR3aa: CASSAGTGRYEQYF
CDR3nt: TGTGCCAGCAGTGCCGGGACAGGCCGCTACGAGCAGTACTTC

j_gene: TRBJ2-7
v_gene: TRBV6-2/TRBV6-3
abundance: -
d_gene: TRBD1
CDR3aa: CASGPGQILYEQYF
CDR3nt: TGTGCCAGCGGCCCGGGACAGATCCTCTACGAGCAGTACTTC

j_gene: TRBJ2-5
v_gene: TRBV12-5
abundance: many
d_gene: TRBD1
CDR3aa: CASGLEQGAEETQYF
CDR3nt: TGTGCTAGTGGTTTGGAGCAGGGGGCGGAGGAGACCCAGTACTTC

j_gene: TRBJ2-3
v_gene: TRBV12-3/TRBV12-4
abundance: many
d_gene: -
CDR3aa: CASTPAGTDTQYF
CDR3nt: TGTGCCAGCACCCCAGCGGGCACAGATACGCAGTATTTT

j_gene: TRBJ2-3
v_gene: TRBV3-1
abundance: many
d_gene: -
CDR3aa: CASSPYVGGSTDTQYF
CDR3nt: TGTGCCAGCAGCCCGTACGTGGGGGGTAGCACAGATACGCAGTATTTT

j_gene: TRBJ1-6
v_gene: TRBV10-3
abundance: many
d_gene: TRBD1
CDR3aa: CAIGTGVNSPLHF
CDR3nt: TGTGCCATCGGAACAGGGGTTAATTCACCCCTCCACTTT

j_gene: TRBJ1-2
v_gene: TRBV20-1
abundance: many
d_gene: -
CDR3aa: CSAPDSEANYGYTF
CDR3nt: TGCAGTGCGCCGGACAGCGAAGCTAACTATGGCTACACCTTC

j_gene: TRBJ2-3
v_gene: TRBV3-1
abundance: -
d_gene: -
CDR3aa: CASSQEAPDTQYF
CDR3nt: TGTGCCAGCAGCCAAGAAGCCCCAGATACGCAGTATTTT

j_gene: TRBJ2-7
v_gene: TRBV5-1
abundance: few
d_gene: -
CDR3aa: CASSLALSGSYEQYF
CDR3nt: TGCGCCAGCAGCTTGGCCTTGTCCGGGTCCTACGAGCAGTACTTC

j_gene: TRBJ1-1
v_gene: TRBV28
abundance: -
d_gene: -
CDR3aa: CASSLPPLGVSEAFF
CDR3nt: TGTGCCAGCAGTTTACCCCCTTTGGGGGTATCTGAAGCTTTCTTT

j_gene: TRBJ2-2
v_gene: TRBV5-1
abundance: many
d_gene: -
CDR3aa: CASSLPTRAGGPGELFF
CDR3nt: TGCGCCAGCAGCTTGCCTACCCGGGCGGGCGGGCCCGGGGAGCTGTTTTTT